The clone carrying this TCR beta chain was seen more than once but under ten times. The antigen remains unidentified. V was clipped by 1 base and J by 3 bases, with 11 bases between them. The CDR3 extends over 15 amino acids. CDR1 and CDR2 from the germline V gene are SGHKS and YYEKEE (reference sequence). The record originates from a study of T cell repertoires in cytomegalovirus infection. Study-level findings and limits: The ex vivo response showed dominance by HLA-C-restricted CMV-specific TCR beta clonotypes. CMV carriers with the relevant HLA were identified by cumulative public TCR beta family frequency.

Each CDR3 protein gets one entry after TCRdb re-called the reads with MiXCR. The table shows about 480,000 distinct CDR3 sequences, with 30% to 35% occurring only once. The source of this sequence is a human donor in good health (CMV status not recorded). Some clones in this sample may be carry-over from other donors' samples. This chain joins TRBV5-5 and TRBJ2-1; possibly TRBD1 for D (5 bases). Sequences were derived from cultured PBMCs, sampled from culture after CMV antigen stimulation. The CDR3 region has the DNA TGTGCCAGCAGCTTGAGGCAGGGTGACTACAATGAGCAGTTCTTC. This gives the protein CASSLRQGDYNEQFF.